This T cell receptor beta chain was recorded in a study of CD39 and CD103 CD8 tumor-infiltrating T cells (dated by TCRdb to 2017 to 2018). With regard to the full study: The repertoire comparisons shown came from four patients: one with an HPV-positive HNSCC, one with an HPV-negative HNSCC, one with ovarian cancer and one with melanoma. Deep sequencing of TCRbeta CDR3 was used to compare the repertoires of CD8 TIL subsets, defined by CD103 and CD39, against those of peripheral memory CD8 T cells.

Here V drops 4 bases and J drops 12 bases, and the junction holds 8 bases not matched to any gene. The CDR3, from cysteine to phenylalanine, totals 13 residues. The read is trimmed to its CDR3 DNA, 39 bases read in frame from base 1. The CDR1 and CDR2 encoded by the germline V gene are SGHDT and YYEEEE. Details on this clone: Its antigen target is currently unknown. No per-base quality is available; no much larger clone lies one base away.

For each subset, genomic DNA was extracted from approximately 10,000 to 100,000 sorted cells using the DNeasy Blood and Tissue Kit. The immunoSEQ service sequenced and mapped the TCRbeta V-J or V-D-J regions, with coverage above 8x for each sample. The original methods were these. Only productive rearrangements exported from the immunoSEQ Analyzer platform were analyzed, with clonality assessed on the 500 most abundant clones. Repertoire overlap between populations was quantified with the Morisita-Horn similarity index and the Jaccard index. Morisita-Horn similarity between CD8 T-cell subset TCR repertoires was measured in over 5 cancer patients. As stored in TCRdb, this immuneACCESS dataset retains in-frame rearrangements with V and J assigned. A fraction of the clones does not appear; measured against another copy, unresolved V genes explain less than half of the discrepancy, and the remainder lacks a known reason. Clone size and the V and J calls come from that table; the DNA yielded D and trimming. The sample table shows around 2,700 clones, and 80% to 90% are seen once. About 22% of the sample belongs to the ten largest clones.

Patients were not receiving therapy at sample collection, though earlier treatments ranged from chemotherapy, radiotherapy, surgery and immunotherapy to none. After thawing, cells were enriched for T lymphocytes using a negative-selection kit, with EpCAM beads added for tumor-infiltrating lymphocytes. For the CD8 TIL subsets, CD3+CD4-CD8+CD45RA- cells were FACS-sorted and divided into DN, SP and DP based on their expression of CD39 and CD103. After mincing, tumor specimens underwent a 1 h digestion with hyaluronidase, collagenase and DNase, and were then filtered, enriched by Ficoll and cryopreserved. Populations were sorted on a FACSAria II to roughly 99% purity, and the cell pellets were frozen for TCR sequencing without being cultured. Points the paper makes about the study in general: DP CD8 TILs appeared to be more oligoclonal than DN and SP CD8 TILs and blood memory CD8 T cells, with roughly 55-90% covered by the top 30 clonotypes. DP TIL clonotypes were rarely found in blood or uninvolved lymph node, whereas DN TIL clonotypes largely overlapped peripheral memory CD8 repertoires.

The sample was CD39- CD103- CD8+ T cells sorted from the tumor. Taken with the paper, the label for cell subset or site translates to: CD103-CD39- double-negative CD45RA- CD8 T cells. The receptor comes from a human donor with head and neck squamous cell carcinoma. The rearranged segments are TRBV5-6 and TRBJ2-1; 9 nucleotides in the junction match TRBD2. The nucleotides are TGTGCCAGCAGCGCTATGGGACTAGCAGGGCAGTTCTTC. It is translated as CASSAMGLAGQFF.